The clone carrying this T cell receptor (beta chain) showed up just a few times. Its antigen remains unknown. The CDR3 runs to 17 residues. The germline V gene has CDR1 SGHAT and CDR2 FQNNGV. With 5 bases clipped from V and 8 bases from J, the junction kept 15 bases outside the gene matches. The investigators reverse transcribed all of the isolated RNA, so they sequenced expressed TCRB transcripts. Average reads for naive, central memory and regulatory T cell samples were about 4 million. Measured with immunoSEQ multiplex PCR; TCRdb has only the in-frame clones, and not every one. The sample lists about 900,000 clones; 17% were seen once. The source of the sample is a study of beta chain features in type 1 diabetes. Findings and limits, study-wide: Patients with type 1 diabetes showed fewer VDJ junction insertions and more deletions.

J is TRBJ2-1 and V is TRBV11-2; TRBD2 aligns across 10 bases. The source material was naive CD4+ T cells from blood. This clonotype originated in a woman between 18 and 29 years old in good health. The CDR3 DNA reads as TGTGCCAGCAGCCCTCGTGTGGGAGCGGGAGGGCTCTATGAGCAGTTCTTC. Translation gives CASSPRVGAGGLYEQFF.